The rows below give T cell receptor beta chains drawn from one sample of a study of T cell repertoires in cytomegalovirus infection. TCRdb reprocessed the reads via MiXCR and lists one record per CDR3 protein. Of 150,000 to 200,000 distinct CDR3 sequences in the sample, 25% to 30% were seen once. The material sequenced was PBMCs. The receptor set was obtained from a human donor in good health (CMV status not recorded). Some clones in this sample may be carry-over from other donors' samples. CDR3s leave out the opening cysteine and the closing phenylalanine or tryptophan.

TRBV20-1 SAVTGGDQPQH
TRBV3-1 ASSPLAGVRTDTQY
TRBV12-3/TRBV12-4 ASSLTGDGNTIY
TRBV7-2 ASSLNAGLNQPQH
TRBV6-2/TRBV6-3 ASSSDTPAGGISYEQY
TRBV7-9 ASSPFGPGDYEQY
TRBV7-2 ASSPSRAPYEQY
TRBV15 ATSPWKNQPQH
TRBV3-1 ASSTGLTYGYT
TRBV4-1 ASSQVIRTGAGKQF
TRBV28 ASSITGGLYNEQF
TRBV7-9 ASSSDRAYNPPLH
TRBV6-6 ASSYRADTGELF
TRBV12-5 ASGPPRKHSYEEAF
TRBV5-1 ASSLEADSLVSSYEQY
TRBV6-2/TRBV6-3 ASSYLSATGAF
TRBV29-1 SVDAAGTSTDTQY
TRBV25-1 ASSELATEPNTGELF
TRBV7-3 ASSWDRVVNEQF
TRBV15 ATSRDSYTGELF
TRBV6-2/TRBV6-3 ASSYRQGAGEQF
TRBV6-1 ATRVPGANVLT
TRBV7-2 ASSPLEGHNEQF
TRBV5-4 ASSSAGGQETQY
TRBV7-9 ASSFGTVDEQY
TRBV7-2 ASSPGGENNEQF
TRBV10-3 AISGTGRSGNTIY
TRBV12-3/TRBV12-4 ASSSNSENTEAF
TRBV7-6 ASSFGGSNSPLH
TRBV7-3 ASSLWQNTEAF
TRBV5-1 ASSLEGAYGYT
TRBV29-1 SVVLTDEQY
TRBV7-6 ASSFHGGVYNEQF
TRBV7-8 ASSSRSVGNEQF
TRBV7-3 ASSGLAALSGANVLT
TRBV12-3/TRBV12-4 ASSLKRGWEF
TRBV19 ASHRTAANYGYT
TRBV12-3/TRBV12-4 ASRVIGNSPLH
TRBV7-6 ASSQGTAQETQY
TRBV7-2 ASSSRILRGETQY
TRBV20-1 SARDQTLRTGSTYEQY
TRBV20-1 SAPLGPPKDEQY
TRBV6-6 ASDDGSGRGTDTQY
TRBV10-3 AISEGEDQPQH
TRBV12-3/TRBV12-4 ASWRGDTGELF
TRBV6-5 ASSYEGQNSPLH
TRBV20-1 SAREGWGALATEAF
TRBV29-1 SIRLVSKRNTEAF
TRBV7-2 ASRLSQTGGFGNTEAF
TRBV9 ASSVAGQIGNTIY
TRBV19 ASSISQGQAYNEQF
TRBV7-6 ASSLDSTGGFHSPLH
TRBV7-2 ASSLITVTEAF
TRBV5-1 ASSLSTSGGAYEQY